What follows describes a single T cell receptor beta chain. The antigen remains undetermined. The junction shows a germline mismatch at one end, possibly a read error. The sample belongs to a study of regulatory T cells in long-lasting Graves disease. General study results and limits: TCR diversity was lower in persistent Graves' patients than in newly diagnosed ones. The study found TRBV28, TRBJ1-2 and TRBJ2-5 favored in persistent disease. Clonotypes that were public and shared totalled about 2,500 in persistent patients versus 900 to 1,000 in new patients.

Building the TCR beta libraries relied on iRepertoire HTBI primers, and CDR3 regions underwent Arm-PCR. TCRdb used MiXCR to reprocess the multiplex PCR reads, holding one entry per CDR3 protein. The sample gives approximately 500,000 distinct CDR3 sequences, 20% to 25% of which show up once; roughly 7.1% is in the top ten. Germline loops: CDR1 GTSNPN, CDR2 SVGIG (reference sequence). The CDR3 runs 13 residues. The time point is: persistent/refractory GD, antithyroid drugs over 5 years with positive TRAb. TCR sequences were obtained from RNA taken from PBMCs. J is TRBJ2-5 and V is TRBV30; no firm D call. Sequenced here: peripheral blood mononuclear cells (PBMCs), sampled when the disease was refractory, from a patient treated with antithyroid drugs. The source of this sequence is a female donor with Graves disease. CDR3 in DNA: TGTGCCTGGAGTGTAGGGCTTCAAGAGGCCCAGTACTTC. Its translation is CAWSVGLQEAQYF.